This TCR beta chain was sequenced in a study of OX40 agonist ivuxolimab in advanced cancers. Whole-study context: A male proportion of over 70% was recorded, with mean age approximately 56 years and range about 20 to 79. Three patients, one with hepatocellular carcinoma and two with cutaneous melanoma, responded partially.

The germline V gene has CDR1 MGHDK and CDR2 SYGVNS. V was shortened by 5 bases and J by 4 bases, with 14 bases between the two germline ends. The CDR3 covers 14 residues. Study-wide results and caveats: Some nonresponders likewise displayed low normalized T-cell clonal expansion.

As for this clone: The antigen is unknown.

Data came from immunoSEQ multiplex PCR; TCRdb stores just in-frame clones and leaves some out. The sample lists 50,000 to 85,000 clones, roughly four fifths occurring once. The receptor comes from an adult with an advanced solid tumor such as melanoma, head and neck, liver or kidney cancer. The V call is TRBV25-1, the J call TRBJ1-1, with a possible D match to TRBD1 (6 bases). The sequenced sample was CD4+ or CD8+ T cells sorted from blood, obtained in a trial of the OX40 agonist ivuxolimab. The CDR3 nucleotides read TGTGCCAGCAGTCCTGGGGGCAGGGGCACTGAAGCTTTCTTT. Translated, it gives CASSPGGRGTEAFF.